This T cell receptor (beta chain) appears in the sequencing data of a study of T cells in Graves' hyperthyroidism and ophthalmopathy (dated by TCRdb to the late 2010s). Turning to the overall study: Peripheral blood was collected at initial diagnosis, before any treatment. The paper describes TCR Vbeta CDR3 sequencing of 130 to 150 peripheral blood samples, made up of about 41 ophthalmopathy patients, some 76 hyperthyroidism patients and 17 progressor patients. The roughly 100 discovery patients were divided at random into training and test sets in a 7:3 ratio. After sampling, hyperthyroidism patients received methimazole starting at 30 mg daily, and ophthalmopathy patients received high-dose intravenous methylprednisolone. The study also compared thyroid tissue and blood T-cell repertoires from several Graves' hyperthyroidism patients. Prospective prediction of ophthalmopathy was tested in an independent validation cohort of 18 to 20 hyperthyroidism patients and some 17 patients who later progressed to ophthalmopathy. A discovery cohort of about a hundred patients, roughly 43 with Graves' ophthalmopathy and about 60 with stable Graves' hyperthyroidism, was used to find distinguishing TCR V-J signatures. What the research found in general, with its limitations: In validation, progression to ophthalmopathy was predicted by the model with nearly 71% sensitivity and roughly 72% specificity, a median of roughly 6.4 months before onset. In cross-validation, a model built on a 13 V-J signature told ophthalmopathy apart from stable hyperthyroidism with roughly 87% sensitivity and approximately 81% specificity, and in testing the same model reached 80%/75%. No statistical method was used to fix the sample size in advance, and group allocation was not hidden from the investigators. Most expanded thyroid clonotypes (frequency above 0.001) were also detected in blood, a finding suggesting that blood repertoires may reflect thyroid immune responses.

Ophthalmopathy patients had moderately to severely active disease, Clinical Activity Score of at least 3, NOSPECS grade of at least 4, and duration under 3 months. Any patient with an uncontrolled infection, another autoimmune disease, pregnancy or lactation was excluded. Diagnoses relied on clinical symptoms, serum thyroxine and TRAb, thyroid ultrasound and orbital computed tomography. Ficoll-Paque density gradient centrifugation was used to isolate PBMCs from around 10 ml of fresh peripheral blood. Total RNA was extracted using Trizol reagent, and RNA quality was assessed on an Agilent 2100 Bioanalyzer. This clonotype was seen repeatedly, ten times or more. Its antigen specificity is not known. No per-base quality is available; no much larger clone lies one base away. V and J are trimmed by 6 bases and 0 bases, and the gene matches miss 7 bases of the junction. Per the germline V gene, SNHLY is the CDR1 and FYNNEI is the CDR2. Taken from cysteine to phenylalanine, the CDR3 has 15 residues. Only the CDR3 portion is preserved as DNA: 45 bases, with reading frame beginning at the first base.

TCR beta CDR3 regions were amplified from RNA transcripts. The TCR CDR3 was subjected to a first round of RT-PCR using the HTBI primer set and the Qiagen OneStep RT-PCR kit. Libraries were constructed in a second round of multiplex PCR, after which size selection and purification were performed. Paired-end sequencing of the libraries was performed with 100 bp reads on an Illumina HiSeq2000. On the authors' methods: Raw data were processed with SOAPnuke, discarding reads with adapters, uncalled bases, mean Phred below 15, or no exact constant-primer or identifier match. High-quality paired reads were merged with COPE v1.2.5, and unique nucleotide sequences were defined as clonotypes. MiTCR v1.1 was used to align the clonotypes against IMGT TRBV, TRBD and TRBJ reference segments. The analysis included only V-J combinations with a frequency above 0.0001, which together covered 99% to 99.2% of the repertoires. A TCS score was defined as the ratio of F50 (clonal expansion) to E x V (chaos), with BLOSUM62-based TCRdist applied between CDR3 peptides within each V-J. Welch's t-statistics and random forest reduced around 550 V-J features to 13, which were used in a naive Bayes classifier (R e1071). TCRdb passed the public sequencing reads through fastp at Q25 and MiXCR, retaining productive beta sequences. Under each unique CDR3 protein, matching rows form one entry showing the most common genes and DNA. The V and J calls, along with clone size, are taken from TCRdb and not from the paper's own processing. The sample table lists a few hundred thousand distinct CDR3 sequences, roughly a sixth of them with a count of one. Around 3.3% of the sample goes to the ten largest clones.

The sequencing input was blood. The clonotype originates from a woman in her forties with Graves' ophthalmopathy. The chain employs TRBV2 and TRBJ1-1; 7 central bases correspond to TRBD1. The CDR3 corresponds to CASRPTGSMNTEAFF. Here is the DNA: TGTGCCAGCAGGCCGACAGGGAGCATGAACACTGAAGCTTTCTTT.